This T cell receptor beta chain was sequenced for a study of shared clonotypes between healthy human individuals. Study as a whole: Each donor contributed plates that comprised three CD4 naive, three CD4 memory, two CD8 naive and one CD8 memory.

Looked up from germline, CDR1 is MNHNS and CDR2 is SASEGT. With V trimmed by 6 bases and J by 2 bases, 2 bases remained unmatched. The CDR3 is 13 amino acids. As regards this clone: Other DNA variants within this sample encode the same CDR3.

Clones were sequenced by immunoSEQ multiplex PCR, and TCRdb holds only the in-frame ones, with some missing. The table has 600,000 to 700,000 clones, 55% to 85% seen once. Sequencing was done on a sample of memory CD4+ T cells sorted from blood. The subset was: CD45RA-negative fraction. This receptor was obtained from a woman aged 25 to 45 in good health. V gene TRBV6-1 combines with J gene TRBJ2-7; 9 nucleotides align to TRBD1. The CDR3 here is CASRGQGPYEQYF. The CDR3, as DNA: TGTGCCAGCAGAGGACAGGGGCCCTACGAGCAGTACTTC.